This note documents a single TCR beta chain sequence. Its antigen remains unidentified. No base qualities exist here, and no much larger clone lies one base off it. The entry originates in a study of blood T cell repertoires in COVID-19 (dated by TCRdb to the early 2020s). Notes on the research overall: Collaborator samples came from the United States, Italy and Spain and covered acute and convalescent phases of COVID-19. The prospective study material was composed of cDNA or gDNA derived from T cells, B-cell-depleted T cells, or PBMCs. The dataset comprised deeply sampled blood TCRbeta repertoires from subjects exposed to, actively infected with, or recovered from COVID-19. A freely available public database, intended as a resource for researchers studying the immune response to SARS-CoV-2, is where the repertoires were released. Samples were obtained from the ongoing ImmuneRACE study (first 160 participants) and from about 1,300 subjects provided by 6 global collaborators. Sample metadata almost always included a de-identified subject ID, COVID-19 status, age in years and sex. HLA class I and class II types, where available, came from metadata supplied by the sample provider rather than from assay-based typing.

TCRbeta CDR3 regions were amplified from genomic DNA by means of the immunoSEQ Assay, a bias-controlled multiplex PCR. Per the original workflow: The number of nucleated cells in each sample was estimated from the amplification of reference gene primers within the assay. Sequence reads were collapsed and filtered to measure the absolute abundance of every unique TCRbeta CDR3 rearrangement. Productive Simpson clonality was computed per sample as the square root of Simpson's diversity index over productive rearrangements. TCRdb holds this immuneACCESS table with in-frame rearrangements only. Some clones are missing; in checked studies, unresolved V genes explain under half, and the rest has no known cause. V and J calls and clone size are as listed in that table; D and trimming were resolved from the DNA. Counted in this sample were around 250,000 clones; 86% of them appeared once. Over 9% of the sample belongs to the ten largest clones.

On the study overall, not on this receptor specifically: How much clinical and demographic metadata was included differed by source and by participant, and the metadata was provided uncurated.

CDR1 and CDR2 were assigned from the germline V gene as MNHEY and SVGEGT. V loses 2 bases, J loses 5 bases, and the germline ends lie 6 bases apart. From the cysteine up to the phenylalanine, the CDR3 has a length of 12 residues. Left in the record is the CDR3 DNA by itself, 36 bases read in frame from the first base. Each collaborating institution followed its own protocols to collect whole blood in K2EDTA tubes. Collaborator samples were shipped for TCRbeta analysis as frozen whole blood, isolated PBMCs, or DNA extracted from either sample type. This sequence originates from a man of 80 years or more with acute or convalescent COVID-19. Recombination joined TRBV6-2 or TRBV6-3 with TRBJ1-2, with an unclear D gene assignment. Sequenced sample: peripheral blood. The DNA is TGTGCCAGCAGTTACGTCCAGTATGGCTACACCTTC. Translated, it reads CASSYVQYGYTF.